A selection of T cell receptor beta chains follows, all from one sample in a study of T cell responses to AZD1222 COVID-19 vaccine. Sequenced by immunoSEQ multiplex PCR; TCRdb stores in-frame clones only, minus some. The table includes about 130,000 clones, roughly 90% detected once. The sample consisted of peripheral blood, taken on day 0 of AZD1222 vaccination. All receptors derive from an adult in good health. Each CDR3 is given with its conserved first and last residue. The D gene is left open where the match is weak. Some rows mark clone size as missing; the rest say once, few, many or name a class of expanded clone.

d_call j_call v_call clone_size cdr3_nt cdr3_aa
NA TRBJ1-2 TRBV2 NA TGTGCCAGCAGTGACTCGGGGCGGGGCAGGGGACATGGCTACACCTTC CASSDSGRGRGHGYTF
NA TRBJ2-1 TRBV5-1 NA TGCGCCAGCAGCTTGGACATCAATGAGCAGTTCTTC CASSLDINEQFF
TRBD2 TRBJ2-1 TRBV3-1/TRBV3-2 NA TGTGCCAGCAGCCCCGGACTAGCACATGAGCAGTTCTTC CASSPGLAHEQFF
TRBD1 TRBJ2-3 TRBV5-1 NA TGCGCCAGCAGCTTGGAGCCAGGGGGTAGCCTCACAGATACGCAGTATTTT CASSLEPGGSLTDTQYF
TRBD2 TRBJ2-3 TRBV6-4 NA TGTGCCAGCACCCCGGGAGGGCCGTATACAGATACGCAGTATTTT CASTPGGPYTDTQYF
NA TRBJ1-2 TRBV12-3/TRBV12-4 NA TGTGCCAGCAGTTTCGGCAGGGCCAATGGCTACACCTTC CASSFGRANGYTF
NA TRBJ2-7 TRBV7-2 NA TGTGCCAGCAGCTTAGAGCGTGGGGAGTCGAAGGGCCACTACGAGCAGTACTTC CASSLERGESKGHYEQYF
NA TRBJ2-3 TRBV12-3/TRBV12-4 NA TGTGCCAGCAGTTTGCAGGGAGATACGCAGTATTTT CASSLQGDTQYF
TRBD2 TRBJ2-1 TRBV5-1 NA TGCGCCAGCAGCTTGGGTTTACTAGCGGTATACAATGAGCAGTTCTTC CASSLGLLAVYNEQFF
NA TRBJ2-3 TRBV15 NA TGTGCCACCAGCTTCTCGGGACCCACAGATACGCAGTATTTT CATSFSGPTDTQYF
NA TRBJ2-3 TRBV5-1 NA TGCGCCAGCAGCTTTTCAGGGGCAGATACGCAGTATTTT CASSFSGADTQYF
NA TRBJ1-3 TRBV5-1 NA TGCGCCAGCGCCCTTTCTTCCTCTGGAAACACCATATATTTT CASALSSSGNTIYF
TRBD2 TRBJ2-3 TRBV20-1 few TGCAGTGCTAGTATTTCGGGAGGGGCAGATACGCAGTATTTT CSASISGGADTQYF
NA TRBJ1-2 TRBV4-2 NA TGTGCCAGCAGCCAAGCGGCGACCAACTATGGCTACACCTTC CASSQAATNYGYTF
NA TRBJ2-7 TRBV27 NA TGTGCCAGCAGTTTGCAGGGTAGCTACGAGCAGTACTTC CASSLQGSYEQYF
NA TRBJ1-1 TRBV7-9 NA TGTGCCAGCAGCGACCGGGGCGGGAAGAACACTGAAGCTTTCTTT CASSDRGGKNTEAFF
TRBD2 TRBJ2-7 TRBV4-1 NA TGCGCCAGCAGCCAAAGAGCCGGGACTAGCGGGAGCTACGAGCAGTACTTC CASSQRAGTSGSYEQYF
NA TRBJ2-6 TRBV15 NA TGTGCCACCAGCAGAGATACGTCTCCACGAGGCCCTGGGGCCAACGTCCTGACTTTC CATSRDTSPRGPGANVLTF